This T cell receptor beta chain was sequenced during a study of early T cells in non-severe SARS-CoV-2 infection (dated by TCRdb to the early 2020s). For the study in its entirety: Because TCR sequencing relied on bulk RNA taken from unsorted whole blood, pairing of alpha and beta chains was not possible. General study outcomes and caveats: VDJdb matching was skewed toward anti-spike CD8 responses, so virus-specific expansions were likely underestimated and private and CD4 specificities were missed.

Libraries were built with 5' RACE. TCRdb records NextSeq 500 as the sequencer. To correct for sequencing error and PCR bias, the TCR library protocol tagged individual cDNA molecules with unique molecular identifiers. Both TCR alpha and beta chains were sequenced, and tight co-correlation was observed between alpha and beta sequence abundances in each sample. The original methods were these. Decombinator V4 was used to annotate the V gene, J gene and CDR3 of the TCR sequences. Expanded TCRs were defined as changing significantly between any two time points under a Poisson model with p below 0.0001. TCR abundances were normalised to the total number of TCRs sequenced in each sample and reported as counts per million. TRAV1-2 paired with TRAJ12, TRAJ20 or TRAJ33 defined MAIT TCRs, while TRAV10 paired with TRAJ18 defined iNKT TCRs. A search of VDJdb, accessed on 1 November 2021, was run for TCRs annotated to CMV, EBV and SARS-CoV-2, with TCRs annotated for multiple antigens excluded. TCRdb's own reprocessing of the public reads used fastp at Q25 and MiXCR and kept productive beta chains. A single entry per CDR3 protein holds the most common genes and DNA from its merged rows. These V and J calls rely on TCRdb rather than the paper's analysis. This sample holds about 30,000 distinct CDR3 sequences; roughly 5.2% were observed only once. Around 3.7% of the sample lies in the top ten.

As encoded in the germline V gene (reference sequence), CDR1 is DFQATT while CDR2 is SNEGSKA. The CDR3 has 14 amino acids, counting the end cysteine and phenylalanine. The only DNA kept is the CDR3, 42 bases in frame from the first base. Between the V and J ends, shortened by 5 bases and 0 bases respectively, the junction contains 10 bases. This was a case-control study nested in a cohort of healthcare workers in London, UK, who had nasopharyngeal swab PCR tests and blood samples taken every week. Healthcare workers were recruited during the week of the UK lockdown, between 23 and 31 March 2020, and followed weekly for up to 16 weeks. On this clonotype itself: The antigen it recognizes is unknown. Base qualities are not at hand, and no much larger clone is one base apart.

The clonotype was recovered from an adult who was a healthcare worker with PCR-confirmed SARS-CoV-2 infection or an uninfected control (not recorded which). Sequenced input: whole blood. The sequence links TRBV20-1 to TRBJ2-2, with the D gene not confidently named. The DNA is TGCAGTGCTCAGGATCCCGCGAACACCGGGGAGCTGTTTTTT. Its protein product is CSAQDPANTGELFF.